Listed below are T cell receptor beta chains from one sample, sequenced in a study of T cell responses to AZD1222 COVID-19 vaccine. The table came from immunoSEQ multiplex PCR; TCRdb's copy has only in-frame clones and leaves some out. Among about 93,000 clones listed, 65% to 90% were seen once. The material was peripheral blood, obtained on day 0 of AZD1222 vaccination. The receptors derive from an adult in good health. The CDR3 runs from the conserved cysteine through the conserved F or W. Each record gives: V gene, J gene, D gene, clone size, CDR3 DNA, CDR3 protein. The D gene is left open where the match is weak. Part of the rows lack a size; the others show once, few, many or a class for expanded clones.

TRBV14	TRBJ1-1	TRBD1	NA	TGTGCCAGCAGCCAGTGGGGACAGGGGGAGACTGAAGCTTTCTTT	CASSQWGQGETEAFF
TRBV19	TRBJ1-6	NA	NA	TGTGCCAGTAGTATAGATGACGCCGGGACGGTTAATTCGGCCCTCCACTTT	CASSIDDAGTVNSALHF
TRBV12-3/TRBV12-4	TRBJ2-2	NA	few	TGTGCCAGCGCCCAAACCGGGGAGCTGTTTTTT	CASAQTGELFF
TRBV6-6	TRBJ1-6	NA	NA	TGTGCCAGCAGTACCCGGGGGTATAATTCACCCCTCCACTTT	CASSTRGYNSPLHF
TRBV29-1	TRBJ2-3	TRBD2	NA	TGCAGCGTAGCCGGGACTAGAGATAAGAAGGATACGCAGTATTTT	CSVAGTRDKKDTQYF
TRBV4-1	TRBJ1-1	NA	NA	TGCGCCAGCAGCCAACTCACCCCGTGGGCCGACACTGAAGCTTTCTTT	CASSQLTPWADTEAFF
TRBV6-5	TRBJ1-1	NA	NA	TGTGCCAGCAGTTACTTGGGCGGAATGAACACTGAAGCTTTCTTT	CASSYLGGMNTEAFF
TRBV3-1/TRBV3-2	TRBJ1-5	NA	NA	TGTGCCAGCAGCCCGGGACTCCTTAGCAATCAGCCCCAGCATTTT	CASSPGLLSNQPQHF
TRBV14	TRBJ2-1	NA	few	TGTGCCAGCAGCCCCCAGACCGTAAATGAGCAGTTCTTC	CASSPQTVNEQFF
TRBV6-5	TRBJ2-7	TRBD2	once	TGTGCCAGCAGGGGACCGGGACTAGCGGCCTACGAGCAGTACTTC	CASRGPGLAAYEQYF
TRBV19	TRBJ2-7	TRBD1	NA	TGTGCCAGTAGTAGGGGGACAGGGAAATCCTACGAGCAGTACTTC	CASSRGTGKSYEQYF
TRBV30	TRBJ1-5	NA	once	TGTGCCTGGAGTGGGGAGGGCCTCCAGCCCCAGCATTTT	CAWSGEGLQPQHF
TRBV19	TRBJ1-1	TRBD1	NA	TGTGCCAGTAGTATAGGACAGGGGGGGACGTGGGCTTTCTTT	CASSIGQGGTWAFF
TRBV12-5	TRBJ2-7	NA	once	TGTGCTAGTGGTTCCGACCCGGGCACCAGCTACGAGCAGTACTTC	CASGSDPGTSYEQYF
TRBV5-1	TRBJ1-6	NA	NA	TGCGCCAGCAGCTTGGCCGGGAGCTCCTATAATTCACCCCTCCACTTT	CASSLAGSSYNSPLHF
TRBV29-1	TRBJ1-1	NA	few	TGCAGCGTTGTCAAAACCGGGGCAAGGACTGAAGCTTTCTTT	CSVVKTGARTEAFF
TRBV5-8	TRBJ1-5	NA	NA	TGTGCCAGCAGCTTTCGTGGGTATGGCAATCAGCCCCAGCATTTT	CASSFRGYGNQPQHF
TRBV2	TRBJ1-2	NA	NA	TGTGCCAGCAGTGAACACAGGGATTTAGTCTATGGCTACACCTTC	CASSEHRDLVYGYTF
TRBV5-1	TRBJ2-3	NA	NA	TGCGCCAGCAGCTTGGGACTAGACGTAGATACGCAGTATTTT	CASSLGLDVDTQYF
TRBV30	TRBJ1-6	NA	once	TGTGCCTGGGAAGTCTCGATCGGGTCACCCCTCCACTTT	CAWEVSIGSPLHF
TRBV7-8	TRBJ2-1	NA	NA	TGTGCCAGCAGCTTGTCGACCACAGCGGGTCCACACAATGAGCAGTTCTTC	CASSLSTTAGPHNEQFF
TRBV13	TRBJ2-3	TRBD2	NA	TGTGCCAGCAGCATCAGGACTAGCGGGGGGGCTAAAGATACGCAGTATTTT	CASSIRTSGGAKDTQYF
TRBV6-2/TRBV6-3	TRBJ1-5	NA	NA	TGTGCCAGCAGTTACTCATGGGCCGGGGATCAGCCCCAGCATTTT	CASSYSWAGDQPQHF
TRBV6-1	TRBJ1-5	NA	NA	TGTGCCAGCAGTGAAGCCTCCAGCAATCAGCCCCAGCATTTT	CASSEASSNQPQHF